The 27 T cell receptor beta chains below were found in one sample sequenced in a study of shared clonotypes between healthy human individuals. Here immunoSEQ multiplex PCR was the method, and the copy in TCRdb shows in-frame clones only, minus some. The sample records 2 million to 3 million clones, 80% to 95% being singletons. The sample taken for sequencing was naive CD4+ T cells from PBMCs. The subset: CD45RA+ positively selected. These TCRs come from a man between 18 and 29 years old in good health. Some clones in this sample may be carry-over from other donors' samples.

The V gene is TRBV6-4, the J gene TRBJ2-1; no firm D call. Per the germline V gene, CDR1 is MRHNA and CDR2 is SNTAGT. The CDR3 sequence is 15 residues long. V lost 6 bases and J lost 5, with 17 bases in between. The CDR3 sequence: CASRLTSDLNNEQFF. CDR3 DNA sequence: TGTGCCAGCAGGCTCACAAGCGACTTAAACAATGAGCAGTTCTTC.

This chain joins TRBV7-9 and TRBJ2-1, with TRBD2 matching over 8 bases. The CDR3 extends over 14 amino acids. Germline values: CDR1 SEHNR, CDR2 FQNEAQ (reference sequence). V shed 2 bases, J shed 8 bases, and the junction held 5 bases outside the gene matches. The CDR3 sequence is CASSLSGSKDEQFF. The CDR3 region has the DNA TGTGCCAGCAGCTTAAGCGGGAGTAAGGATGAGCAGTTCTTC.

V usage is TRBV6-5 and J usage is TRBJ2-4; D is unresolved. This CDR3 region has 15 residues. From germline, CDR1 is MNHEY and CDR2 SVGAGI. With 5 bases removed from V and 3 bases from J, the gap between germline ends came to 14 bases. The CDR3 sequence is CASSPPGVGKNIQYF. The CDR3 DNA is TGTGCCAGCAGTCCCCCGGGCGTAGGCAAAAACATTCAGTACTTC.

The chain combines TRBV28 with TRBJ1-3; D may be TRBD1 (6 bases). The V and J ends lost 7 bases and 4 bases respectively, with 14 bases between them. This CDR3 is 14 amino acids long. Germline lookup yields CDR1 MDHEN and CDR2 SYDVKM. The CDR3 coding sequence is TGTGCCAGCACCGGGGGGCTTTGGGGAAACACCATATATTTT. Residues: CASTGGLWGNTIYF.

The V gene is TRBV14, the J gene TRBJ2-4; D is perhaps TRBD2 (6 bases). The CDR3 length is 14 residues. Per germline, CDR1 SGHDN and CDR2 FVKESK. V dropped 5 bases and J dropped 1 base, with 9 bases sitting between them. The CDR3 spells CASSRSGAKNIQYF. The CDR3 DNA reads TGTGCCAGCAGCAGGAGCGGGGCCAAAAACATTCAGTACTTC.

The chain links TRBV30 to TRBJ1-2; possibly TRBD1 for D (6 bases). CDR3 length equals 12 residues. CDR1 is GTSNPN, CDR2 SVGIG, per germline (reference sequence). The V gene lost 2 bases and the J gene lost 12 bases, with 16 bases spanning the gap. The DNA for the CDR3 is TGTGCCTGGAGTAGGGACCGGAGGGGGGACACCTTC. Translating it yields CAWSRDRRGDTF.

J is TRBJ2-1 and V is TRBV5-1; 9 nucleotides match TRBD1. Germline CDR1 SGHRS, CDR2 YFSETQ. V shed 3 bases, J shed 4 bases, and the junction held 5 bases outside the gene matches. The CDR3 totals 15 residues. The CDR3, as DNA: TGCGCCAGCAGCTCTACAGGGGGCTTTTACAATGAGCAGTTCTTC. Encoded protein: CASSSTGGFYNEQFF.

This chain connects TRBV5-1 to TRBJ2-5; D is unresolved. The germline V and J ends were trimmed by 4 bases and 5 bases, with 15 bases remaining between them. This CDR3 is built from 14 residues. In germline, CDR1 is SGHRS, CDR2 YFSETQ. The CDR3 DNA reads as TGCGCCAGCAGCCCTTACTTGGGGAAGGAGACCCAGTACTTC. Translated: CASSPYLGKETQYF.

The rearrangement uses TRBV15 and TRBJ1-2; 9 bases match TRBD1. This CDR3 is built from 16 residues. V gave up 4 bases and J gave up 4 bases; unmatched junction bases: 10. The V gene's germline CDR1 is LNHNV and CDR2 YYDKDF (reference sequence). CDR3 coding DNA: TGTGCCACCAGCAAAACAACAGGGGGCGGTATCTATGGCTACACCTTC. This encodes CATSKTTGGGIYGYTF.

In the case of this clone: This sample also contains other DNA sequences that code for the same CDR3. The chain employs TRBV5-1 and TRBJ2-1, with D hard to call. The CDR3 consists of 14 residues. Trimming removed 5 bases from V and 0 bases from J, with 9 bases in between. Per germline, CDR1 SGHRS and CDR2 YFSETQ. This chain's CDR3 is CASSGVSSYNEQFF. CDR3 sequence (DNA): TGCGCCAGCAGTGGGGTAAGCTCCTACAATGAGCAGTTCTTC.

The chain links TRBV28 to TRBJ2-7, with a tentative D call TRBD2 (6 bases). CDR1 and CDR2 from the germline V gene are MDHEN and SYDVKM. V was clipped by 6 bases and J by 4 bases, with 19 bases between them. This CDR3 spans 15 amino acids. The chain's CDR3 is CASSPGSVKAYEQYF. In DNA form, the CDR3 reads TGTGCCAGCAGCCCCGGGAGCGTGAAGGCATACGAGCAGTACTTC.

The J gene is TRBJ2-1, the V gene TRBV5-6, with 8 positions matching TRBD1. The CDR3 is made up of 16 amino acids. V lost 4 bases to trimming and J lost 7 bases; unmatched junction nucleotides: 13. Per the germline V gene, CDR1 is SGHDT and CDR2 is YYEEEE. CDR3 sequence: CASSPTYRTGRNEQFF. CDR3 coding DNA: TGTGCCAGCAGCCCTACCTACCGGACAGGGCGAAATGAGCAGTTCTTC.

The V gene is TRBV7-2, the J gene TRBJ2-7, with 8 bases matching TRBD2. With V trimmed by 5 bases and J by 1 base, 4 bases remained unmatched. The CDR3 has 14 amino acids. From germline, CDR1 is SGHTA and CDR2 FQGNSA. This CDR3 is CASSITSGSYEQYF. The CDR3 DNA is TGTGCCAGCAGCATCACTAGCGGATCCTACGAGCAGTACTTC.

The genes are TRBV11-1 and TRBJ2-2; no definite D call. This CDR3 region has 14 residues. Trimming pared 1 base from V and 6 bases from J, leaving 9 bases between. The germline V gene has CDR1 SGHAT and CDR2 FQDESV (reference sequence). CDR3 sequence: CASSLGAFPGELFF. The CDR3 coding sequence is TGTGCCAGCAGCTTAGGAGCGTTCCCCGGGGAGCTGTTTTTT. The entire variable domain, with the rest obtained from reference TRBV11-1 and TRBJ2-2, is as follows: EAEVAQSPRYKITEKSQAVAFWCDPISGHATLYWYRQILGQGPELLVQFQDESVVDDSQLPKDRFSAERLKGVDSTLKIQPAELGDSAMYLCASSLGAFPGELFFGEGSRLTVL.

The gene calls are TRBV11-3 and TRBJ2-2, with D uncertain. The CDR3 sequence is 15 residues long. V shed 2 bases and J shed 0 bases, with 7 bases lying between them. Germline lookup yields CDR1 SGHNT and CDR2 YENEEA. The CDR3 here is CASSLSTTNTGELFF. In DNA, the CDR3 is TGTGCCAGCAGCTTATCTACTACGAACACCGGGGAGCTGTTTTTT.

The chain carries TRBV4-2 and TRBJ2-1, with TRBD2 matching over 13 bases. With V trimmed by 4 bases and J by 0 bases, 18 bases remained unmatched. The CDR3 length is 22 residues. Looked up from germline, CDR1 is LGHNA and CDR2 is YNFKEQ. Here the CDR3 reads CASSPKKGLAGSRGSSYNEQFF. DNA for the CDR3: TGTGCCAGCAGCCCCAAGAAGGGACTAGCGGGATCGAGAGGGAGCTCCTACAATGAGCAGTTCTTC.

For this clone: The sample carries other DNA sequences with the same CDR3. V and J are TRBV5-1 and TRBJ1-1, with D possibly TRBD1 on 6 matching bases. Trimming shortened V by 3 bases and J by 2 bases, and 11 bases separated the two germline ends. The CDR3 covers 14 residues. Germline CDR1 and CDR2: SGHRS and YFSETQ. The CDR3 loop is CASSSGTLNTEAFF. DNA of the CDR3: TGCGCCAGCAGCTCCGGGACACTCAACACTGAAGCTTTCTTT.

This chain links TRBV5-1 with TRBJ1-1; 9 positions match TRBD1. CDR1 is SGHRS, CDR2 YFSETQ, per germline. This CDR3 has 15 residues. Trimming at V came to 2 bases and at J to 0 bases, leaving 2 bases not matched to a gene. As DNA, the CDR3 is TGCGCCAGCAGCTTCGGGACAGGGTTGAACACTGAAGCTTTCTTT. It codes for CASSFGTGLNTEAFF.

The V call is TRBV7-2, the J call TRBJ2-7; D is unresolved. V lost 5 bases to trimming and J lost 7 bases, with 12 bases between them. The CDR3 is made up of 12 amino acids. Germline V gene sequence: CDR1 SGHTA, CDR2 FQGNSA. CDR3 residues: CASSLRAEEQYF. CDR3 nucleotides: TGTGCCAGCAGCCTCCGGGCTGAGGAGCAGTACTTC.

The chain uses TRBV18 and TRBJ2-7; D gene ambiguous. Trimming removed 3 bases at V and 5 bases at J, with 11 bases between. The CDR3 runs to 13 residues. Germline V gene sequence: CDR1 KGHSH, CDR2 LQKENI. CDR3: CASSPSSQNEQYF. The CDR3 bases are TGTGCCAGCTCACCGTCGAGTCAGAACGAGCAGTACTTC.

The genes are TRBV9 and TRBJ1-3, with D unclear. Germline CDR1 SGDLS, CDR2 YYNGEE. V was shortened by 0 bases and J by 0 bases, with 7 bases between the two germline ends. The CDR3 spans 15 residues. The CDR3 nucleotides are TGTGCCAGCAGCGTAGAGGCGTACTCTGGAAACACCATATATTTT. Protein sequence: CASSVEAYSGNTIYF.

This chain uses TRBV5-1 with TRBJ2-3, with unresolved D. Germline lookup yields CDR1 SGHRS and CDR2 YFSETQ. CDR3 length: 16 residues. V shed 2 bases and J shed 2 bases, with 15 bases lying between them. The CDR3 sequence: CASSFSPQLDTDTQYF. CDR3 in DNA: TGCGCCAGCAGCTTCTCACCACAGCTGGACACAGATACGCAGTATTTT.

The chain uses TRBV28 and TRBJ2-7, with D possibly being TRBD2 (5 bases). This CDR3 comprises 14 residues. Trimming took 8 bases from V and 4 from J, leaving 18 bases between them. Germline CDR1 reads MDHEN; CDR2 reads SYDVKM. CDR3 sequence (DNA): TGTGCCAGCCCCCCCCCGGGAAAGCGGTACGAGCAGTACTTC. This gives the protein CASPPPGKRYEQYF. The complete variable domain, with remaining parts taken from reference TRBV28 and TRBJ2-7, reads DVKVTQSSRYLVKRTGEKVFLECVQDMDHENMFWYRQDPGLGLRLIYFSYDVKMKEKGDIPEGYSVSREKKERFSLILESASTNQTSMYLCASPPPGKRYEQYFGPGTRLTVT.

J is TRBJ1-1 and V is TRBV29-1; D is uncertain. The V gene lost 4 bases and the J gene lost 1 base, with 10 bases spanning the gap. The CDR3 is 13 amino acids. Germline lookup yields CDR1 SQVTM and CDR2 ANQGSEA. CDR3 sequence: CSVGTEWNTEAFF. CDR3 in DNA: TGCAGCGTTGGTACGGAATGGAACACTGAAGCTTTCTTT.

J is TRBJ2-3 and V is TRBV11-2, with 15 bases lining up with TRBD2. J was trimmed by 5 bases and V by 4 bases; bases with no gene match: 10. The CDR3 length is 18 residues. Looked up from germline, CDR1 is SGHAT and CDR2 is FQNNGV. CDR3: CASSSKLPGLAGGDTQYF. Written as DNA, the CDR3 is TGTGCCAGCAGCTCCAAGCTACCGGGACTAGCGGGAGGAGATACGCAGTATTTT.

V and J are TRBV4-1 and TRBJ2-5, with a possible D match to TRBD1 (5 bases). Germline V gene lookup returns CDR1 MGHRA and CDR2 YSYEKL. The length of the CDR3 is 14 residues. V gave up 1 base and J gave up 3 bases, with 9 bases separating them. The CDR3 loop reads CASSQAQGEETQYF. The CDR3 DNA is TGCGCCAGCAGCCAAGCTCAGGGTGAAGAGACCCAGTACTTC.

This clone was found once. This sample includes further DNA sequences coding for the same CDR3. The chain employs TRBV5-1 and TRBJ2-5, with TRBD2 matching 12 bases. The CDR3 contains 15 residues. The junction had 1 base not matched to a gene; V was cut back by 2 bases and J by 2 bases. Germline loops: CDR1 SGHRS, CDR2 YFSETQ. Here the CDR3 DNA reads TGCGCCAGCAGCTTCGGGACTAGCGGGCAAGAGACCCAGTACTTC. This sequence encodes CASSFGTSGQETQYF.